This TCR beta chain is drawn from a study of shared clonotypes between healthy human individuals. About the research overall: Used for every donor were three CD4 naive, three CD4 memory, two CD8 naive and one CD8 memory plate. Study-level results: Compared with memory subsets, naive subsets generally had larger estimated richness. The sampled material consisted only of blood, and tissue repertoires are likely to differ.

The repertoire was sequenced with immunoSEQ multiplex PCR; TCRdb's copy has only in-frame clones and lacks some. The table records millions of clones, approximately 95% of them present only once. Positive CCR7 selection of CD45RO-negative cells yielded the naive CD8 cells, and terminally differentiated effector memory CD45RA+ cells were excluded. For this clone: The antigen remains unidentified.

The CDR3 runs to 13 residues. V shed 0 bases and J shed 6 bases, with 7 bases lying between them. CDR1 and CDR2 (germline): SGDLS, YYNGEE. The source material was naive CD8+ T cells sorted from blood. The genes are TRBV9 and TRBJ2-1; D not certain. The sequence was collected from a man younger than 30 in good health. The DNA of the CDR3 is TGTGCCAGCAGCGTAGACGTCAGCAATGAGCAGTTCTTC. The encoded protein is CASSVDVSNEQFF.